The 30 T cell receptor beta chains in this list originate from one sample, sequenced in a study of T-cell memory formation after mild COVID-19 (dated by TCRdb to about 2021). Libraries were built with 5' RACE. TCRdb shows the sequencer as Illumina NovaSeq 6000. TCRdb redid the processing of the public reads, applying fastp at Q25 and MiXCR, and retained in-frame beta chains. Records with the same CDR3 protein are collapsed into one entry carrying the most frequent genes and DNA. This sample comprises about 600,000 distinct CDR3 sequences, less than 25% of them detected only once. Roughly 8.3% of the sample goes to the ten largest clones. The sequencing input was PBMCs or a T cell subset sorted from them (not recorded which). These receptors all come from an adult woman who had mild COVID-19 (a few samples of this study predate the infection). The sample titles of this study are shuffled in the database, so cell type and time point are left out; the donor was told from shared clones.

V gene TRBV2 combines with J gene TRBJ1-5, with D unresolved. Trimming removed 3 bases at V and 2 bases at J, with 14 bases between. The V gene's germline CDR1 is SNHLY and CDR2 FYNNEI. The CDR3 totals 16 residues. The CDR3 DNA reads TGTGCCAGCAGTGACCCGGGGAATGACGGCAATCAGCCCCAGCATTTT. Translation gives CASSDPGNDGNQPQHF.

The CDR3 here is CASSPPPVGQGDYEQYF. CDR3 sequence (DNA): TGTGCCAGCAGTCCCCCTCCCGTGGGACAGGGCGACTACGAGCAGTACTTC. The rearrangement joins TRBV12-3 or TRBV12-4 to TRBJ2-7; 9 bases are a match to TRBD1. The CDR3 totals 17 residues. V dropped 5 bases and J dropped 3; count of bases not matched to a gene: 14.

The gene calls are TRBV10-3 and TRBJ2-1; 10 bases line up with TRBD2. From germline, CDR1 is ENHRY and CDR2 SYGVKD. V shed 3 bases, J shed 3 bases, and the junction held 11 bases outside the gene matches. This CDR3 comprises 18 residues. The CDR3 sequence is CAISDSSGLAGDYNEQFF. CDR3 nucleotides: TGTGCCATCAGTGATTCCTCAGGGCTAGCGGGGGACTACAATGAGCAGTTCTTC.

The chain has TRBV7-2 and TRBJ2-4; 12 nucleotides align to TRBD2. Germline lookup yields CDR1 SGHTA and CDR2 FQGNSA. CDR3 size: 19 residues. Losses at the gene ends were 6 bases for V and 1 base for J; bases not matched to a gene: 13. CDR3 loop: CASRGTGTSGPGAKNIQYF. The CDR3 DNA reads TGTGCCAGCAGGGGGACCGGGACTAGCGGGCCAGGGGCCAAAAACATTCAGTACTTC.

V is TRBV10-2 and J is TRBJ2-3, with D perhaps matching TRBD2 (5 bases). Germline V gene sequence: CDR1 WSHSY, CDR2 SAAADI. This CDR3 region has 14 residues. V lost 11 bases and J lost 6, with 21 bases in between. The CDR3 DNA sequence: TGCGCCGGCGGGTCACGGAGCGGTGGGGATACGCAGTATTTT. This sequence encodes CAGGSRSGGDTQYF.

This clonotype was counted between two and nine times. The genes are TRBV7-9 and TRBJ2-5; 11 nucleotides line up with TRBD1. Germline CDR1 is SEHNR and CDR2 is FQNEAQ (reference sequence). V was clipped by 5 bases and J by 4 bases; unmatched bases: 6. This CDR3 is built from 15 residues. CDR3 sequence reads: CASSPPGQGGETQYF. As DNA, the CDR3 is TGTGCCAGCAGCCCTCCGGGACAGGGGGGAGAGACCCAGTACTTC. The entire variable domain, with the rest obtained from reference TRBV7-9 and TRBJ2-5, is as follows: DTGVSQNPRHKITKRGQNVTFRCDPISEHNRLYWYRQTLGQGPEFLTYFQNEAQLEKSRLLSDRFSAERPKGSFSTLEIQRTEQGDSAMYLCASSPPGQGGETQYFGPGTRLLVL.

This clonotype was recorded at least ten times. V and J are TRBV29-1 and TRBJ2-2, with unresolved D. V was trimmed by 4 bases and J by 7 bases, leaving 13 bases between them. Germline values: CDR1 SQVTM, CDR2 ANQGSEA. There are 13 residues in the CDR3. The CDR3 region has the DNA TGCAGCGTTGTACAGCTTCAAGGCGGGGAGCTGTTTTTT. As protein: CSVVQLQGGELFF.

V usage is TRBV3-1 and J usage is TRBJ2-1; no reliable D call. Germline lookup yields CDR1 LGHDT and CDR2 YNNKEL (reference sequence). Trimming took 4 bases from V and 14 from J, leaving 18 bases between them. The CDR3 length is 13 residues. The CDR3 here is CASSLNRRTLKFF. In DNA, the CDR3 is TGTGCCAGCAGCCTGAATAGACGTACTCTCAAGTTCTTC.

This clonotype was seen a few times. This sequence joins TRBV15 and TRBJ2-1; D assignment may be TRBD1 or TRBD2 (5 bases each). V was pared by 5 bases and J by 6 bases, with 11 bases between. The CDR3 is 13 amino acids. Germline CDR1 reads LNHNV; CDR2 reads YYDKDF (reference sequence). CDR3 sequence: CATSSPGPNEQFF. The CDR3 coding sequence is TGTGCCACCAGCTCCCCGGGACCCAATGAGCAGTTCTTC.

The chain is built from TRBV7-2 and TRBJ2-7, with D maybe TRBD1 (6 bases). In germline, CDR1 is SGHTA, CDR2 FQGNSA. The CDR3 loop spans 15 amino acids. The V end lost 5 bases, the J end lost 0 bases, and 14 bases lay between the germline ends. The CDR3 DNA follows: TGTGCCAGCAGCCCGTTGCAGGGGAGCTCCTACGAGCAGTACTTC. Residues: CASSPLQGSSYEQYF.

The CDR3 bases are TGTGCCATCAGTGACTCGGGGGTAGCTTTCTTT. It translates to CAISDSGVAFF. V is TRBV10-3 and J is TRBJ1-1, with D perhaps TRBD1 (5 bases). This CDR3 region has 11 residues. Trimming removed 3 bases from V and 10 bases from J, with 9 bases in between. Per the germline V gene, CDR1 is ENHRY and CDR2 is SYGVKD.

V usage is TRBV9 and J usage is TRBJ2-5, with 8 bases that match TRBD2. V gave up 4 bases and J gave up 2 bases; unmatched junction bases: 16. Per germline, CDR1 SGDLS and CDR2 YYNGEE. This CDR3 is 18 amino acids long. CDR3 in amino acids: CASSPWERSGGKQETQYF. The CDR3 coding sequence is TGTGCCAGCAGCCCTTGGGAGAGAAGCGGGGGTAAACAAGAGACCCAGTACTTC.

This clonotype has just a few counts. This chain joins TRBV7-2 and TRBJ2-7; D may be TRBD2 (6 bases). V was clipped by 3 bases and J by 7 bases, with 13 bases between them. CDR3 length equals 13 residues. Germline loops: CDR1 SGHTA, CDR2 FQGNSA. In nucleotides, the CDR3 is TGTGCCAGCAGCTTGGCTAGCGTGAGGGAGCAGTACTTC. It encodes CASSLASVREQYF. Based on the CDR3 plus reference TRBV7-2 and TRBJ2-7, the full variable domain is GAGVSQSPSNKVTEKGKDVELRCDPISGHTALYWYRQSLGQGLEFLIYFQGNSAPDKSGLPSDRFSAERTGGSVSTLTIQRTQQEDSAVYLCASSLASVREQYFGPGTRLTVT.

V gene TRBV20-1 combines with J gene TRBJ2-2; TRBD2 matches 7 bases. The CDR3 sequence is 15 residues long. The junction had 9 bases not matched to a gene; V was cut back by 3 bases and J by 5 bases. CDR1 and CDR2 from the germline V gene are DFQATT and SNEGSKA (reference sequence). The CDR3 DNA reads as TGCAGTGCTAGCATCGGCGGGAGCACTACCGGGGAGCTGTTTTTT. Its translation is CSASIGGSTTGELFF.

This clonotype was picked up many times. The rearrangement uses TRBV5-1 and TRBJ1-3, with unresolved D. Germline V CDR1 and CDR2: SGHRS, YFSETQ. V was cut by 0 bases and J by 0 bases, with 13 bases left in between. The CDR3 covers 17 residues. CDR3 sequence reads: CASSLAPSASSGNTIYF. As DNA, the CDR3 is TGCGCCAGCAGCTTGGCCCCATCAGCTAGCTCTGGAAACACCATATATTTT.

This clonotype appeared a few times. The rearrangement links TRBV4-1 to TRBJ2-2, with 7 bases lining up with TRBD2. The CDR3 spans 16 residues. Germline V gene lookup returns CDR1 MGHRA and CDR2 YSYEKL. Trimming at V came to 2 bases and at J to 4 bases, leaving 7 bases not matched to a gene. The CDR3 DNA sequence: TGCGCCAGCAGCCAATATAGCGGGTTAATCACCGGGGAGCTGTTTTTT. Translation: CASSQYSGLITGELFF.

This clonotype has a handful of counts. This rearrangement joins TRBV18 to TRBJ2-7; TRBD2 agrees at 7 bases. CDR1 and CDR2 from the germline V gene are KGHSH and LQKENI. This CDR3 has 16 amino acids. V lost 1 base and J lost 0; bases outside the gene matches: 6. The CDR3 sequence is CASSPLGAGSSYEQYF. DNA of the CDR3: TGTGCCAGCTCACCACTGGGAGCGGGGAGCTCCTACGAGCAGTACTTC. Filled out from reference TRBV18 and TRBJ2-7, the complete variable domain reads NAGVMQNPRHLVRRRGQEARLRCSPMKGHSHVYWYRQLPEEGLKFMVYLQKENIIDESGMPKERFSAEFPKEGPSILRIQQVVRGDSAAYFCASSPLGAGSSYEQYFGPGTRLTVT.

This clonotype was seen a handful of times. In nucleotides, the CDR3 is TGTGCCAGCAGTGACAGGGGGAATGAGCAGTTCTTC. This translates into CASSDRGNEQFF. The rearrangement joins TRBV25-1 to TRBJ2-1, with 7 bases lining up with TRBD1. The CDR3 is made up of 12 amino acids. Germline lookup yields CDR1 MGHDK and CDR2 SYGVNS. The V gene end was trimmed by 3 bases and the J gene end by 7 bases; junction bases not matched to a gene: 0. The full variable domain, in which reference TRBV25-1 and TRBJ2-1 provide the parts outside the CDR3, is EADIYQTPRYLVIGTGKKITLECSQTMGHDKMYWYQQDPGMELHLIHYSYGVNSTEKGDLSSESTVSRIRTEHFPLTLESARPSHTSQYLCASSDRGNEQFFGPGTRLTVL.

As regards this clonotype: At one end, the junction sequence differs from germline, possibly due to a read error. The CDR3 coding sequence is TGTGCCAGCAGCTTACGGGGGACCAACACTGAAACTTTCTTT. Translating it yields CASSLRGTNTETFF. The J gene is TRBJ1-1, the V gene TRBV7-9; TRBD1 might be the D (5 bases). The germline CDR1 and CDR2 sequences are SEHNR and FQNEAQ (reference sequence). The CDR3 loop spans 14 amino acids.

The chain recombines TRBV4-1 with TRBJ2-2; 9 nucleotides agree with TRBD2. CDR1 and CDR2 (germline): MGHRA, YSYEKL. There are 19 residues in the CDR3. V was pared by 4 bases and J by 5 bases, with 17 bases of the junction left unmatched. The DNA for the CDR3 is TGCGCCAGCAGCCTCCGGCCGGGTAGCGGGGGCTACCCAACCGGGGAGCTGTTTTTT. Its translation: CASSLRPGSGGYPTGELFF.

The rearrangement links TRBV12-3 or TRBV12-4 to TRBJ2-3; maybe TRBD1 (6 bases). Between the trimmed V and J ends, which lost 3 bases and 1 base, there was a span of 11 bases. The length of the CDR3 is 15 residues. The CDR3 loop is CASSFRGGGTDTQYF. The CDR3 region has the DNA TGTGCCAGCAGTTTCCGAGGGGGTGGCACAGATACGCAGTATTTT.

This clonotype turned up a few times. CDR3 sequence reads: CASSVGVSGHYEQYF. In nucleotides, the CDR3 is TGTGCCAGCAGCGTAGGGGTCTCGGGCCACTACGAGCAGTACTTC. The chain carries TRBV9 and TRBJ2-7; unclear D gene. The CDR3 contains 15 residues. Trimming removed 0 bases from V and 3 bases from J, with 13 bases in between. Germline V gene sequence: CDR1 SGDLS, CDR2 YYNGEE.

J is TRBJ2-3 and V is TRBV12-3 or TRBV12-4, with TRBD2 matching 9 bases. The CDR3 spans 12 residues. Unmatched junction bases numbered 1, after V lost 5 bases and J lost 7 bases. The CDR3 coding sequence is TGTGCCAGCAGTACTAGCGGGCATACGCAGTATTTT. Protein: CASSTSGHTQYF.

CDR3 in DNA: TGCAGTGCTACCTCCGGGACCGGGGAGCTGTTTTTT. This gives the protein CSATSGTGELFF. The V gene is TRBV20-1, the J gene TRBJ2-2; D remains unclear. Trimming pared 4 bases from V and 5 bases from J, leaving 8 bases between. This CDR3 is 12 amino acids long. Per germline, CDR1 DFQATT and CDR2 SNEGSKA (reference sequence).

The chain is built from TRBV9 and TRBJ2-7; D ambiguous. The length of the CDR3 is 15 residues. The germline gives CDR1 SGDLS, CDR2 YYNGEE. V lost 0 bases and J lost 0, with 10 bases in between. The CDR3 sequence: CASSVVGRDSYEQYF. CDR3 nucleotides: TGTGCCAGCAGCGTAGTAGGCAGAGACTCCTACGAGCAGTACTTC.

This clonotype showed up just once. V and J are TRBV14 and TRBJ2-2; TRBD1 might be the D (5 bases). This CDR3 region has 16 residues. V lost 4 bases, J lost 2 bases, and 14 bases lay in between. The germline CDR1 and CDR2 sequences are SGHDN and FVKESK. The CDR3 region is CASSRTLTANTGELFF. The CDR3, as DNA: TGTGCCAGCAGCCGAACGTTGACAGCCAACACCGGGGAGCTGTTTTTT.

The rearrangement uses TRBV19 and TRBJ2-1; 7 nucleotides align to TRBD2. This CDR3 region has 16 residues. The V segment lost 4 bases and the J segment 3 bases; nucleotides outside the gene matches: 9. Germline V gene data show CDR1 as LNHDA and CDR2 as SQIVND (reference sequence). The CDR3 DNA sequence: TGTGCCAGTAGTAGGCGGGGGTATCGGGACTACAATGAGCAGTTCTTC. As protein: CASSRRGYRDYNEQFF.

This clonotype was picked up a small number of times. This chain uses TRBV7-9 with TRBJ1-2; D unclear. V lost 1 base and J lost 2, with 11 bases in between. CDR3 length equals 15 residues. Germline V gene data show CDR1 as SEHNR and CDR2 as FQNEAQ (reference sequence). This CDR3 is CASSLVGVGNYGYTF. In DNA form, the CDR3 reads TGTGCCAGCAGCTTAGTAGGCGTGGGGAACTATGGCTACACCTTC.

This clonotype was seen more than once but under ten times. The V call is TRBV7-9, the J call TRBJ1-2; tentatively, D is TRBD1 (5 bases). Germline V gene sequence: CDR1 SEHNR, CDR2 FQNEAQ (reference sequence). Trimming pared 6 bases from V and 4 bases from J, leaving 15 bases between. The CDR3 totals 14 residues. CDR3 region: CASRGEVEGYGYTF. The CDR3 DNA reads TGTGCCAGCAGGGGGGAGGTGGAAGGCTATGGCTACACCTTC.

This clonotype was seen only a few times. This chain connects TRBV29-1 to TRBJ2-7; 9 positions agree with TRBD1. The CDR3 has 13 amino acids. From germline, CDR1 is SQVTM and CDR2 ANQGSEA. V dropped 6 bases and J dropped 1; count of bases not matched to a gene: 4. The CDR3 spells CSVRTGESYEQYF. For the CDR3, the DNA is TGCAGCGTGAGGACAGGGGAGTCCTACGAGCAGTACTTC.